This passage covers 23 T cell receptor beta chains from one sample sequenced in a study of CD8 T cells in ankylosing spondylitis. TCRdb ran MiXCR on the 5' RACE reads and lists one entry per CDR3 protein. In the table there are under 150,000 distinct CDR3 sequences, approximately 10% of which are singletons. Sample: blood, either unsorted or a sorted T cell fraction (not recorded which). The receptors derive from a female donor with ankylosing spondylitis or in good health (not recorded which).

This clonotype was recorded many times. The chain joins TRBV20-1 to TRBJ1-2; perhaps TRBD1 as D (6 bases). Germline V gives CDR1 DFQATT, CDR2 SNEGSKA (reference sequence). This CDR3 contains 15 residues. Trimming pared 3 bases from V and 0 bases from J, leaving 14 bases between. CDR3 sequence (DNA): TGCAGTGCTAGTTCGGGGGCGTTAGCTAACTATGGCTACACCTTC. Residues: CSASSGALANYGYTF.

The rearrangement links TRBV21-1 to TRBJ2-7; the table's D call TRBD1 went unverified against the DNA. TRBV21-1 is shown as a pseudogene. The CDR3 is made up of 16 amino acids. The CDR3 here is CASSLQGQILPYEQYF. The CDR3 bases are TGTGCCAGCAGCCTTCAGGGGCAAATCCTCCCCTACGAGCAGTACTTC.

A note on this clonotype: A read error may produce the germline difference seen at one junction end. The chain links TRBV27 to TRBJ2-1; 11 bases match TRBD2. CDR1 is MNHEY and CDR2 is SMNVEV in the germline V gene (reference sequence). This CDR3 is 16 amino acids long. Here the CDR3 reads CASSTVLAGVDNEQLF. In DNA form, the CDR3 reads TGTGCCAGCAGTACCGTACTAGCGGGAGTTGACAATGAGCAGCTCTTC.

In this sample, this clonotype turned up many times. The genes are TRBV19 and TRBJ2-1; 8 nucleotides agree with TRBD1. This CDR3 spans 13 amino acids. CDR1 is LNHDA, CDR2 SQIVND, per germline (reference sequence). Trimming at V came to 6 bases and at J to 7 bases, leaving 5 bases not matched to a gene. The CDR3 region is CASRRTGRNEQFF. CDR3 sequence (DNA): TGTGCCAGTAGAAGGACAGGGAGGAATGAGCAGTTCTTC.

This clonotype was observed at least ten times. The genes are TRBV5-1 and TRBJ2-6, with no clear D. Trimming cost V 8 bases and J 4 bases, with 10 bases left between them. The CDR3 contains 13 residues. Germline V CDR1 and CDR2: SGHRS, YFSETQ. As DNA, the CDR3 is TGCGCCAGTTCAGAACCCGGGGCCAACGTCCTGACTTTC. Amino acids: CASSEPGANVLTF.

This clonotype was observed at least ten times. V usage is TRBV28 and J usage is TRBJ1-2; D may be TRBD1 (5 bases). Looked up from germline, CDR1 is MDHEN and CDR2 is SYDVKM. The CDR3 is 13 amino acids. The V gene lost 5 bases and the J gene lost 4 bases, with 11 bases spanning the gap. The CDR3 loop is CASSTTTAYGYTF. For the CDR3, the DNA is TGTGCCAGCAGTACCACGACAGCCTATGGCTACACCTTC.

This clonotype was observed at least ten times. The chain employs TRBV29-1 and TRBJ1-1; D gene uncertain. Germline CDR1 is SQVTM and CDR2 is ANQGSEA. This CDR3 is 10 amino acids long. Trimming shortened V by 4 bases and J by 6 bases, and 6 bases separated the two germline ends. The CDR3 region is CSVAVPEAFF. The CDR3 DNA reads TGCAGCGTTGCTGTCCCTGAAGCTTTCTTT.

This clonotype has at least ten counts. V is TRBV6-5 and J is TRBJ1-1, with D possibly TRBD1 on 5 matching bases. Trimming took 0 bases from V and 9 from J, leaving 17 bases between them. Germline assignment: CDR1 MNHEY and CDR2 SVGAGI. The CDR3 sequence is 15 residues long. The CDR3 nucleotides are TGTGCCAGCAGTTACTCCTGGGGGGGTAACGGGAAAGCTTTCTTT. Protein: CASSYSWGGNGKAFF.

The rearrangement links TRBV7-2 to TRBJ2-4; D unresolved. This CDR3 region has 16 residues. V was shortened by 5 bases and J by 6 bases, with 20 bases between the two germline ends. Germline CDR1 SGHTA, CDR2 FQGNSA. Here the CDR3 reads CASSPSVARGLNIQYF. The CDR3 nucleotides are TGTGCCAGCAGCCCCAGTGTGGCTAGAGGTCTAAACATTCAGTACTTC.

This sequence joins TRBV19 and TRBJ2-5, with 7 nucleotides matching TRBD2. Germline assignment: CDR1 LNHDA and CDR2 SQIVND (reference sequence). The CDR3 sequence is 14 residues long. V was clipped by 8 bases and J by 1 base; unmatched bases: 7. The CDR3 DNA is TGTGCCAGTCGAAAGCGGGGCCCCCAAGAGACCCAGTACTTC. It is translated as CASRKRGPQETQYF.

This clonotype has more than one count but fewer than ten. The rearrangement joins TRBV28 to TRBJ1-1, with D maybe TRBD1 (6 bases). Germline CDR1 and CDR2: MDHEN and SYDVKM. CDR3 size: 15 residues. V shed 6 bases and J shed 2 bases, with 16 bases lying between them. CDR3 sequence: CASRGWGPSNTEAFF. The CDR3 DNA reads as TGTGCCAGCAGGGGGTGGGGGCCCAGCAACACTGAAGCTTTCTTT.

This clonotype was observed many times. The CDR3: CASSLPRTSWNIQYF. CDR3 sequence (DNA): TGTGCCAGCAGCTTACCCAGGACTAGTTGGAACATTCAGTACTTC. The rearrangement uses TRBV7-9 and TRBJ2-4; TRBD2 agrees at 7 bases. The CDR3 loop spans 15 amino acids. After removal of 2 bases from V and 7 bases from J, the junction contained 8 bases not matched to a gene. Germline lookup yields CDR1 SEHNR and CDR2 FQNEAQ (reference sequence).

This clonotype was counted many times. CDR3 residues: CAISGSRGTEAFF. CDR3 coding DNA: TGCGCCATCTCCGGGTCCCGAGGGACTGAAGCTTTCTTT. The chain links TRBV10-2 to TRBJ1-1; D unresolved. The CDR3 has 13 amino acids. Deletions cut 10 bases from V and 5 bases from J, with 17 bases between. The germline CDR1 and CDR2 sequences are WSHSY and SAAADI.

This clonotype was recorded many times. The chain carries TRBV20-1 and TRBJ2-3; TRBD2 matches 9 bases. The J segment lost 6 bases and the V segment lost 1 base, leaving 2 bases of the junction unmatched. This CDR3 is built from 13 residues. The germline V gene encodes CDR1 DFQATT and CDR2 SNEGSKA (reference sequence). CDR3: CSARAGLADTQYF. CDR3 in DNA: TGCAGTGCTAGAGCCGGACTAGCGGATACGCAGTATTTT.

This clonotype has only a few counts. The rearrangement uses TRBV12-3 or TRBV12-4 and TRBJ1-2; 7 nucleotides match TRBD1. The CDR3 loop spans 15 amino acids. Losses at the gene ends were 6 bases for V and 2 bases for J; bases not matched to a gene: 9. The CDR3 region has the DNA TGTGCCAGCAGCCCTCAAGGGACAGTAAACTATGGCTACACCTTC. Encoded protein: CASSPQGTVNYGYTF.

This clonotype was seen a few times. The rearrangement uses TRBV7-2 and TRBJ1-5; D perhaps matches TRBD1 (5 bases). V gave up 3 bases and J gave up 3 bases, with 12 bases separating them. CDR3 length: 15 amino acids. Germline CDR1 SGHTA, CDR2 FQGNSA. The DNA for the CDR3 is TGTGCCAGCAGCTTCATTGCAGGGCTCAATCAGCCCCAGCATTTT. It specifies CASSFIAGLNQPQHF.

This clonotype has a count of ten or more. The chain employs TRBV29-1 and TRBJ1-2; 8 bases match TRBD1. V lost 3 bases to trimming and J lost 2 bases; unmatched junction nucleotides: 8. This CDR3 is built from 15 residues. Germline lookup yields CDR1 SQVTM and CDR2 ANQGSEA. The chain's CDR3 is CSVERTGPTNYGYTF. The CDR3 nucleotides are TGCAGCGTTGAGCGGACAGGGCCTACCAACTATGGCTACACCTTC.

The table lists this clonotype with a few counts. The V call is TRBV12-3 or TRBV12-4, the J call TRBJ1-5; 8 positions agree with TRBD1. V was clipped by 1 base and J by 5 bases; unmatched bases: 16. The CDR3 is made up of 19 amino acids. CDR3 coding DNA: TGTGCCAGCAGTTTAGTGTCGAGGGGCGGACAGGGTCGAGATCAGCCCCAGCATTTT. Protein: CASSLVSRGGQGRDQPQHF.

Remarks on this clonotype: Sequence at one end of the junction differs from germline and may be a read error. This sequence joins TRBV30 and TRBJ2-3, with D tentatively TRBD2 (6 bases). Germline V CDR1 and CDR2: GTSNPN, SVGIG (reference sequence). The CDR3 is made up of 11 amino acids. CDR3 nucleotide sequence: TGTGCATGGAGCGGGCGAGATACGCAGTATTTT. This gives the protein CAWSGRDTQYF.

This clonotype was observed many times. The chain carries TRBV12-3 or TRBV12-4 and TRBJ2-3, with 8 bases lining up with TRBD2. The CDR3 runs 16 residues. V was pared by 2 bases and J by 5 bases, with 9 bases of the junction left unmatched. CDR3 sequence (DNA): TGTGCCAGCAGTTTACGAGCGGGGGCCGGCCAAGATACGCAGTATTTT. This sequence encodes CASSLRAGAGQDTQYF.

The chain employs TRBV19 and TRBJ2-2, with a weak D call TRBD1 (5 bases). The CDR3 spans 11 residues. The germline V gene encodes CDR1 LNHDA and CDR2 SQIVND (reference sequence). Trimming removed 10 bases from V and 6 bases from J, with 9 bases in between. CDR3 residues: CATQGAGELFF. CDR3 sequence (DNA): TGTGCCACCCAAGGGGCCGGGGAGCTGTTTTTT. Drawing the rest from reference TRBV19 and TRBJ2-2, the complete variable domain is DGGITQSPKYLFRKEGQNVTLSCEQNLNHDAMYWYRQDPGQGLRLIYYSQIVNDFQKGDIAEGYSVSREKKESFPLTVTSAQKNPTAFYLCATQGAGELFFGEGSRLTVL.

This clonotype was observed at least ten times. CDR3 loop: CASSRPQGTKETQYF. The CDR3 nucleotides are TGTGCCAGCAGCCGCCCCCAGGGGACCAAAGAGACCCAGTACTTC. The chain joins TRBV3-1 to TRBJ2-5; D is perhaps TRBD1 (6 bases). With 4 bases removed from V and 3 bases from J, the gap between germline ends came to 15 bases. This CDR3 has 15 amino acids. CDR1 LGHDT and CDR2 YNNKEL come from the germline V gene (reference sequence).

This clonotype was recorded many times. This sequence joins TRBV20-1 and TRBJ1-6, with D unresolved. Between the trimmed V and J ends, which lost 0 bases and 0 bases, there was a span of 12 bases. Germline V gene lookup returns CDR1 DFQATT and CDR2 SNEGSKA (reference sequence). The CDR3 runs 17 residues. In DNA, the CDR3 is TGCAGTGCTAGAGATCTAGCTTCTAGCTCCTATAATTCACCCCTCCACTTT. Amino acid sequence: CSARDLASSSYNSPLHF.